The 14 T cell receptor beta chains reported below all come from one sample, sequenced in a study of blood T cell repertoires in COVID-19. Here immunoSEQ multiplex PCR was the method, and the copy in TCRdb shows in-frame clones only, minus some. The sample includes over 200,000 clones, roughly 87% of them seen just once. The sequencing sample was made of peripheral blood. Receptors were obtained from a man in his forties with active or convalescent COVID-19.

V and J are TRBV6-1 and TRBJ1-3, with D uncertain. There are 17 residues in the CDR3. V was trimmed by 3 bases and J by 1 base, leaving 16 bases between them. The V gene's germline CDR1 is MNHNS and CDR2 SASEGT. The CDR3 region is CASSDPGDPVSGNTIYF. The CDR3 DNA reads TGTGCCAGCAGTGATCCGGGAGACCCAGTTTCTGGAAACACCATATATTTT.

The CDR3 DNA is TGTGCCAGCAGCTTAGGAGCAGGGCCCTACTACGAGCAGTACTTC. Protein product: CASSLGAGPYYEQYF. The V call is TRBV11-3, the J call TRBJ2-7, with D possibly being TRBD1 (5 bases). V shed 1 base and J shed 3 bases, with 13 bases lying between them. Germline V gives CDR1 SGHNT, CDR2 YENEEA. This CDR3 contains 15 residues.

V gene TRBV2 combines with J gene TRBJ1-5; D not certain. The CDR3 extends over 14 amino acids. The V and J ends lost 3 bases and 7 bases respectively, with 13 bases between them. CDR1 and CDR2 from the germline V gene are SNHLY and FYNNEI. CDR3 sequence reads: CASSDEVGGQPQHF. CDR3 nucleotide sequence: TGTGCCAGCAGTGATGAGGTGGGTGGGCAGCCCCAGCATTTT.

J is TRBJ2-1 and V is TRBV6-5; possibly TRBD2 for D (6 bases). CDR1 and CDR2 from the germline V gene are MNHEY and SVGAGI. CDR3 size: 14 residues. Trimming left V 5 bases short and J 1 base short, with 9 bases between. CDR3 nucleotides: TGTGCCAGCAGTAGACTAGGGTCCTACAATGAGCAGTTCTTC. This translates into CASSRLGSYNEQFF.

This clone was seen only once. The chain is built from TRBV27 and TRBJ2-7, with 9 nucleotides matching TRBD1. The CDR3 has 14 amino acids. The ends lost 3 bases at V and 2 bases at J; junction bases unmatched: 2. The germline V gene encodes CDR1 MNHEY and CDR2 SMNVEV (reference sequence). In DNA form, the CDR3 reads TGTGCCAGCAGTTTGGGACAGGGCCCCTACGAGCAGTACTTC. Translated: CASSLGQGPYEQYF.

The V call is TRBV2, the J call TRBJ2-7; 10 nucleotides agree with TRBD2. The V and J ends lost 5 bases and 7 bases, in that order; junction bases with no gene match: 11. Germline V gives CDR1 SNHLY, CDR2 FYNNEI. There are 15 residues in the CDR3. CDR3 in amino acids: CASSSQGVAGGEQYF. The CDR3 DNA sequence: TGTGCCAGCAGTTCACAAGGGGTAGCGGGAGGAGAGCAGTACTTC.

The chain has TRBV30 and TRBJ2-1; D is perhaps TRBD2 (5 bases). V was cut by 2 bases and J by 4 bases, with 18 bases left in between. CDR3 size: 16 residues. CDR1 GTSNPN and CDR2 SVGIG come from the germline V gene (reference sequence). CDR3 sequence (DNA): TGTGCCTGGAGTAAAGAGGGAGCGATATCATACAATGAGCAGTTCTTC. Its translation: CAWSKEGAISYNEQFF. The whole variable domain, remainder taken from reference TRBV30 and TRBJ2-1, is SQTIHQWPATLVQPVGSPLSLECTVEGTSNPNLYWYRQAAGRGLQLLFYSVGIGQISSEVPQNLSASRPQDRQFILSSKKLLLSDSGFYLCAWSKEGAISYNEQFFGPGTRLTVL.

This chain uses TRBV7-2 with TRBJ2-7; TRBD1 might be the D (5 bases). The V gene lost 6 bases and the J gene lost 5 bases, with 17 bases spanning the gap. Looked up from germline, CDR1 is SGHTA and CDR2 is FQGNSA. This CDR3 region has 14 residues. CDR3 sequence reads: CASSTYSDTDEQYF. The CDR3 DNA sequence: TGTGCCAGCAGTACATACTCGGACACCGACGAGCAGTACTTC.

The CDR3 is CASSRTTTFRDSYGYTF. CDR3 DNA: TGTGCCAGCAGTCGCACTACGACTTTCCGGGACAGTTATGGCTACACCTTC. V gene TRBV6-2 or TRBV6-3 combines with J gene TRBJ1-2, with 7 bases that match TRBD1. With V trimmed by 5 bases and J by 5 bases, 17 bases remained unmatched. Looked up from germline, CDR1 is MNHEY and CDR2 is SVGEGT. This CDR3 is built from 17 residues.

The chain is built from TRBV3-1 (or the pseudogene TRBV3-2) and TRBJ1-1; 9 nucleotides line up with TRBD1. Germline CDR1 reads LGHDT; CDR2 reads YNNKEL (reference sequence). V lost 3 bases to trimming and J lost 8 bases; unmatched junction nucleotides: 7. The CDR3 sequence is 14 residues long. CDR3 amino acids: CASSQGQGWTEAFF. The CDR3, as DNA: TGTGCCAGCAGCCAGGGACAGGGATGGACGGAAGCTTTCTTT.

The genes are TRBV5-1 and TRBJ2-1; a possible D gene is TRBD2 (5 bases). Trimming took 4 bases from V and 6 from J, leaving 17 bases between them. This CDR3 is 15 amino acids long. Looked up from germline, CDR1 is SGHRS and CDR2 is YFSETQ. The DNA of the CDR3 is TGCGCCAGCAGCCCGCTATCGGGCGGAGGCAATGAGCAGTTCTTC. It is translated as CASSPLSGGGNEQFF.

The V gene is TRBV6-5, the J gene TRBJ1-2, with D perhaps TRBD1 (6 bases). Per germline, CDR1 MNHEY and CDR2 SVGAGI. The CDR3 is 15 amino acids. The germline V and J ends were trimmed by 5 bases and 2 bases, with 15 bases remaining between them. The CDR3 is CASSHLQGMNYGYTF. Written as DNA, the CDR3 is TGTGCCAGCAGTCACCTACAGGGTATGAACTATGGCTACACCTTC.

The rearrangement joins TRBV2 to TRBJ1-6; possible D gene TRBD1, 5 bases. Trimming took off 10 bases at V and 0 bases at J, with 25 bases between the two ends. CDR1 is SNHLY and CDR2 is FYNNEI in the germline V gene. This CDR3 spans 19 amino acids. CDR3 region: CATAGGEAFVSSYNSPLHF. DNA for the CDR3: TGTGCCACCGCGGGAGGGGAGGCGTTTGTGAGCTCCTATAATTCACCCCTCCACTTT.

CDR3 DNA sequence: TGTGCCAGTAGTATAGTGATCGCCCGGAGCGGGCCTTTCTATGGCTACACCTTC. As protein: CASSIVIARSGPFYGYTF. The rearrangement joins TRBV19 to TRBJ1-2; no clear D gene. V was trimmed by 1 base and J by 4 bases, leaving 22 bases between them. The germline CDR1 and CDR2 sequences are LNHDA and SQIVND (reference sequence). This CDR3 is 18 amino acids long.